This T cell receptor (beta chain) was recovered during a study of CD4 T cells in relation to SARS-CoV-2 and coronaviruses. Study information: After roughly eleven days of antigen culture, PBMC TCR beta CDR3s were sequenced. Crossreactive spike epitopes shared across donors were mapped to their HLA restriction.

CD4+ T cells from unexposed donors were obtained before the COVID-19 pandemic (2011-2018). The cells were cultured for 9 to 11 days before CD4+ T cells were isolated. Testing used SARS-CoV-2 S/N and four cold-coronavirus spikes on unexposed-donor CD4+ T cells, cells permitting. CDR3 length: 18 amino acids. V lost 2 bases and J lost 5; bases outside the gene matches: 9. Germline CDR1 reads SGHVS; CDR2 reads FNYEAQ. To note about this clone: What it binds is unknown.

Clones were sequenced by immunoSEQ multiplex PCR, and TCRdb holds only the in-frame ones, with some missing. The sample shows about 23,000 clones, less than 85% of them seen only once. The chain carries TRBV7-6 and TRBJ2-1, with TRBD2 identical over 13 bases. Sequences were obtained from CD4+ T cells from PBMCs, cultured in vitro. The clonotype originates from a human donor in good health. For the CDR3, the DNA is TGTGCCAGCAGCTTACCCGGACTAGCGGGAGCTTGGAACAATGAGCAGTTCTTC. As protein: CASSLPGLAGAWNNEQFF.